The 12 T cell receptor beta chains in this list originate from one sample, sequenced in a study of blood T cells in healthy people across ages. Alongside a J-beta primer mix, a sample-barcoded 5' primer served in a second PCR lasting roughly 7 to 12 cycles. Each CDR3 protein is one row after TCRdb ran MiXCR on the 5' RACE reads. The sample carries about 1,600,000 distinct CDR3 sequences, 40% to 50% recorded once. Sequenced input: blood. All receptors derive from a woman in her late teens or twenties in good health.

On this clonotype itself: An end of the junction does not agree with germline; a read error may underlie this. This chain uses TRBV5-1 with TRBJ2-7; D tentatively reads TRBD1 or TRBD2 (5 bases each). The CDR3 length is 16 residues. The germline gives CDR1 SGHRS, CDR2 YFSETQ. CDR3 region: CANSLEAGRDSYEQYF. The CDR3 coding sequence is TGCGCCAACAGCTTGGAGGCAGGGCGAGACTCCTACGAGCAGTACTTC.

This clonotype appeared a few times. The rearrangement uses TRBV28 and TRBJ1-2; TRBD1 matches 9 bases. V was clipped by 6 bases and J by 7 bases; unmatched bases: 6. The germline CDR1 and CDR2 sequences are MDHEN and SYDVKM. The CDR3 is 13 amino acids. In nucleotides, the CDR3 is TGTGCCAGCAGCACAGGGGGCGCATGTGGCTACACCTTC. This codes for CASSTGGACGYTF.

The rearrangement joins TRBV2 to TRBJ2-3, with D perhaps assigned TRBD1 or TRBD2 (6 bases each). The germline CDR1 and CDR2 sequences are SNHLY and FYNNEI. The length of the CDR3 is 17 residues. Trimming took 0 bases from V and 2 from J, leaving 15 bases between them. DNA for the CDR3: TGTGCCAGCAGTGAAGCGCTTCGGGGGCAGATCACAGATACGCAGTATTTT. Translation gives CASSEALRGQITDTQYF.

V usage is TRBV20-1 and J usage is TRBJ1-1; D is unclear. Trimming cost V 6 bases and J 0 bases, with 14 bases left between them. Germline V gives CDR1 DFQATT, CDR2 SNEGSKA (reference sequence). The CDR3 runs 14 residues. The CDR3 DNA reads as TGCAGTGCCCTTCCTCACAGTATGAACACTGAAGCTTTCTTT. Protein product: CSALPHSMNTEAFF.

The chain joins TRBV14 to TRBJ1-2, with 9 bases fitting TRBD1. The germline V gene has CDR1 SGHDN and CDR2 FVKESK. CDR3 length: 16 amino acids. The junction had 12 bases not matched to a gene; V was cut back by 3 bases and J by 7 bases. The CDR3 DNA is TGTGCCAGCAGCCAGTCTGCCGGGACAGGGTCCTTTGGCTACACCTTC. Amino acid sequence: CASSQSAGTGSFGYTF.

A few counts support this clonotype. CDR3 DNA: TGTGCCAGCAGCTTTGTCCCGGGGAACGAGCAGTACTTC. As protein: CASSFVPGNEQYF. The gene calls are TRBV7-2 and TRBJ2-7; a weak D match, TRBD2 (5 bases). Germline values: CDR1 SGHTA, CDR2 FQGNSA. V was trimmed by 3 bases and J by 5 bases, leaving 11 bases between them. The CDR3 runs 13 residues. The full variable domain, in which reference TRBV7-2 and TRBJ2-7 provide the parts outside the CDR3, is GAGVSQSPSNKVTEKGKDVELRCDPISGHTALYWYRQSLGQGLEFLIYFQGNSAPDKSGLPSDRFSAERTGGSVSTLTIQRTQQEDSAVYLCASSFVPGNEQYFGPGTRLTVT.

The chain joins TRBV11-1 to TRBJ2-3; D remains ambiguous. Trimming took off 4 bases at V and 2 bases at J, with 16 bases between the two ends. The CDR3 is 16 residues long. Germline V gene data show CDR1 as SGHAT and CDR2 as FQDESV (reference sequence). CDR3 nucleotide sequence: TGTGCCAGCAGCTCTTCGGATTCTGTTCTCACAGATACGCAGTATTTT. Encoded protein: CASSSSDSVLTDTQYF.

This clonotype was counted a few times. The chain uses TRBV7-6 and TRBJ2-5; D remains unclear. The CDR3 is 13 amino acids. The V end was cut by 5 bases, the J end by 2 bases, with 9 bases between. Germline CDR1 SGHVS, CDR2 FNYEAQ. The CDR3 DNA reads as TGTGCCAGCAGCATCGCCCTTCAAGAGACCCAGTACTTC. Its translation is CASSIALQETQYF. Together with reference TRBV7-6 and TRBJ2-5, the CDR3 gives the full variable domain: GAGVSQSPRYKVTKRGQDVALRCDPISGHVSLYWYRQALGQGPEFLTYFNYEAQQDKSGLPNDRFSAERPEGSISTLTIQRTEQRDSAMYRCASSIALQETQYFGPGTRLLVL.

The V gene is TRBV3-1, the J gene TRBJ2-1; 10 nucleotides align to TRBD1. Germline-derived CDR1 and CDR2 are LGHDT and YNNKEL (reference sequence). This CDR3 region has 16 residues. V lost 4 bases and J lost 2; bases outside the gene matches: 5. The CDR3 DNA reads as TGTGCCAGCAGCCCCCAGGGACAGGGGACCTACAATGAGCAGTTCTTC. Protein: CASSPQGQGTYNEQFF.

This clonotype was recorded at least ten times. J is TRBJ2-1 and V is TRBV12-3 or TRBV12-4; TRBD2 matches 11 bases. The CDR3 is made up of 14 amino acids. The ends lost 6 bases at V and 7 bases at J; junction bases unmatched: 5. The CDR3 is CASRIAGGQNEQFF. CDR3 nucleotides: TGTGCCAGCAGAATAGCGGGGGGGCAGAATGAGCAGTTCTTC.

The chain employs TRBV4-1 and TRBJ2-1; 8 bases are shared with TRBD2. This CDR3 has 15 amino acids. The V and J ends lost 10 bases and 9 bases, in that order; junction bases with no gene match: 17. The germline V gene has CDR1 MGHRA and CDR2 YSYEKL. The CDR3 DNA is TGCGCCATCTCGCGAACCGGGGGGGGCACGGGTGAGCAGTTCTTC. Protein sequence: CAISRTGGGTGEQFF.

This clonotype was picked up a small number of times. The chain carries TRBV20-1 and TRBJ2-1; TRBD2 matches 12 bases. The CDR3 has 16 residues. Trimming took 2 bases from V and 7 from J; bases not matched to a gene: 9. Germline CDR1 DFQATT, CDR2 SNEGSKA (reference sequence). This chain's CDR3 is CSARSASGGAGNEQFF. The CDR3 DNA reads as TGCAGTGCTAGATCGGCTAGCGGGGGGGCAGGGAATGAGCAGTTCTTC.